Following are 7 T cell receptor beta chains from one sample sequenced in a study of T-cell memory formation after mild COVID-19. MiXCR, applied by TCRdb to the 5' RACE reads, yields one record per CDR3 protein. The sample has some 410,000 distinct CDR3 sequences, less than 25% seen once; the top ten hold roughly 13%. Sequences were obtained from PBMCs or a T cell subset sorted from them (not recorded which). The origin of the receptors is an adult woman who had mild COVID-19 (a few samples of this study predate the infection). Cell type and time point are not known.

This clonotype was counted many times. V and J are TRBV5-1 and TRBJ2-7; D not certain. Deletions cut 4 bases from V and 3 bases from J, with 8 bases between. CDR1 and CDR2 from the germline V gene are SGHRS and YFSETQ. CDR3 length: 12 amino acids. The CDR3 protein is CASSQYGYEQYF. In DNA form, the CDR3 reads TGCGCCAGCAGCCAATACGGCTACGAGCAGTACTTC. The entire variable domain, with the rest obtained from reference TRBV5-1 and TRBJ2-7, is as follows: KAGVTQTPRYLIKTRGQQVTLSCSPISGHRSVSWYQQTPGQGLQFLFEYFSETQRNKGNFPGRFSGRQFSNSRSEMNVSTLELGDSALYLCASSQYGYEQYFGPGTRLTVT.

The V call is TRBV7-3, the J call TRBJ2-1; TRBD2 matches at 10 bases. CDR1 and CDR2 (germline): SGHTA, FQGTGA. Trimming took 8 bases from V and 6 from J; bases not matched to a gene: 7. The CDR3 length is 14 residues. The CDR3 protein is CASGASGSSNEQFF. The CDR3 DNA is TGTGCCAGCGGGGCTAGCGGGAGTAGCAATGAGCAGTTCTTC.

V and J are TRBV5-1 and TRBJ1-1; no reliable D call. The germline V and J ends were trimmed by 0 bases and 3 bases, with 15 bases remaining between them. Germline CDR1 and CDR2: SGHRS and YFSETQ. CDR3 length: 16 amino acids. CDR3 loop: CASSLGGPGVDTEAFF. CDR3 nucleotides: TGCGCCAGCAGCTTGGGGGGTCCGGGCGTGGACACTGAAGCTTTCTTT.

With regard to this clonotype: A read error may explain this, as a much larger clone is one base away. V is TRBV20-1 and J is TRBJ2-7, with TRBD2 identical over 7 bases. V trimming: 3 bases; J trimming: 0 bases; junction bases outside the gene matches: 5. From germline, CDR1 is DFQATT and CDR2 SNEGSKA (reference sequence). The CDR3 runs 14 residues. In DNA, the CDR3 is TGCAGTGCTAGCGGCGGGGGAAACTCCTACGAGCAGTACTTC. Its protein product is CSASGGGNSYEQYF.

This clonotype was counted many times. V usage is TRBV25-1 and J usage is TRBJ2-5; TRBD1 might be the D (5 bases). V lost 5 bases and J lost 1, with 11 bases in between. The CDR3 runs to 14 residues. Germline CDR1 and CDR2: MGHDK and SYGVNS. CDR3 amino acids: CASSRAGPQETQYF. In DNA form, the CDR3 reads TGTGCCAGCAGTCGCGCAGGGCCCCAAGAGACCCAGTACTTC.

The chain carries TRBV11-2 and TRBJ1-1; perhaps TRBD1 as D (6 bases). V dropped 1 base and J dropped 8 bases, with 11 bases sitting between them. The CDR3 extends over 13 amino acids. Germline CDR1 and CDR2: SGHAT and FQNNGV. CDR3 nucleotides: TGTGCCAGCAGCTTAGGTGGGGGGCCCGAAGCTTTCTTT. Translation: CASSLGGGPEAFF.

CDR3 in amino acids: CASSPRDGANYGYTF. The DNA of the CDR3 is TGTGCCAGCAGCCCGCGGGACGGCGCGAACTATGGCTACACCTTC. This rearrangement joins TRBV7-9 to TRBJ1-2, with a possible D match to TRBD1 (5 bases). The CDR3 runs to 15 residues. Germline lookup yields CDR1 SEHNR and CDR2 FQNEAQ (reference sequence). The V and J ends lost 5 bases and 2 bases respectively, with 15 bases between them.